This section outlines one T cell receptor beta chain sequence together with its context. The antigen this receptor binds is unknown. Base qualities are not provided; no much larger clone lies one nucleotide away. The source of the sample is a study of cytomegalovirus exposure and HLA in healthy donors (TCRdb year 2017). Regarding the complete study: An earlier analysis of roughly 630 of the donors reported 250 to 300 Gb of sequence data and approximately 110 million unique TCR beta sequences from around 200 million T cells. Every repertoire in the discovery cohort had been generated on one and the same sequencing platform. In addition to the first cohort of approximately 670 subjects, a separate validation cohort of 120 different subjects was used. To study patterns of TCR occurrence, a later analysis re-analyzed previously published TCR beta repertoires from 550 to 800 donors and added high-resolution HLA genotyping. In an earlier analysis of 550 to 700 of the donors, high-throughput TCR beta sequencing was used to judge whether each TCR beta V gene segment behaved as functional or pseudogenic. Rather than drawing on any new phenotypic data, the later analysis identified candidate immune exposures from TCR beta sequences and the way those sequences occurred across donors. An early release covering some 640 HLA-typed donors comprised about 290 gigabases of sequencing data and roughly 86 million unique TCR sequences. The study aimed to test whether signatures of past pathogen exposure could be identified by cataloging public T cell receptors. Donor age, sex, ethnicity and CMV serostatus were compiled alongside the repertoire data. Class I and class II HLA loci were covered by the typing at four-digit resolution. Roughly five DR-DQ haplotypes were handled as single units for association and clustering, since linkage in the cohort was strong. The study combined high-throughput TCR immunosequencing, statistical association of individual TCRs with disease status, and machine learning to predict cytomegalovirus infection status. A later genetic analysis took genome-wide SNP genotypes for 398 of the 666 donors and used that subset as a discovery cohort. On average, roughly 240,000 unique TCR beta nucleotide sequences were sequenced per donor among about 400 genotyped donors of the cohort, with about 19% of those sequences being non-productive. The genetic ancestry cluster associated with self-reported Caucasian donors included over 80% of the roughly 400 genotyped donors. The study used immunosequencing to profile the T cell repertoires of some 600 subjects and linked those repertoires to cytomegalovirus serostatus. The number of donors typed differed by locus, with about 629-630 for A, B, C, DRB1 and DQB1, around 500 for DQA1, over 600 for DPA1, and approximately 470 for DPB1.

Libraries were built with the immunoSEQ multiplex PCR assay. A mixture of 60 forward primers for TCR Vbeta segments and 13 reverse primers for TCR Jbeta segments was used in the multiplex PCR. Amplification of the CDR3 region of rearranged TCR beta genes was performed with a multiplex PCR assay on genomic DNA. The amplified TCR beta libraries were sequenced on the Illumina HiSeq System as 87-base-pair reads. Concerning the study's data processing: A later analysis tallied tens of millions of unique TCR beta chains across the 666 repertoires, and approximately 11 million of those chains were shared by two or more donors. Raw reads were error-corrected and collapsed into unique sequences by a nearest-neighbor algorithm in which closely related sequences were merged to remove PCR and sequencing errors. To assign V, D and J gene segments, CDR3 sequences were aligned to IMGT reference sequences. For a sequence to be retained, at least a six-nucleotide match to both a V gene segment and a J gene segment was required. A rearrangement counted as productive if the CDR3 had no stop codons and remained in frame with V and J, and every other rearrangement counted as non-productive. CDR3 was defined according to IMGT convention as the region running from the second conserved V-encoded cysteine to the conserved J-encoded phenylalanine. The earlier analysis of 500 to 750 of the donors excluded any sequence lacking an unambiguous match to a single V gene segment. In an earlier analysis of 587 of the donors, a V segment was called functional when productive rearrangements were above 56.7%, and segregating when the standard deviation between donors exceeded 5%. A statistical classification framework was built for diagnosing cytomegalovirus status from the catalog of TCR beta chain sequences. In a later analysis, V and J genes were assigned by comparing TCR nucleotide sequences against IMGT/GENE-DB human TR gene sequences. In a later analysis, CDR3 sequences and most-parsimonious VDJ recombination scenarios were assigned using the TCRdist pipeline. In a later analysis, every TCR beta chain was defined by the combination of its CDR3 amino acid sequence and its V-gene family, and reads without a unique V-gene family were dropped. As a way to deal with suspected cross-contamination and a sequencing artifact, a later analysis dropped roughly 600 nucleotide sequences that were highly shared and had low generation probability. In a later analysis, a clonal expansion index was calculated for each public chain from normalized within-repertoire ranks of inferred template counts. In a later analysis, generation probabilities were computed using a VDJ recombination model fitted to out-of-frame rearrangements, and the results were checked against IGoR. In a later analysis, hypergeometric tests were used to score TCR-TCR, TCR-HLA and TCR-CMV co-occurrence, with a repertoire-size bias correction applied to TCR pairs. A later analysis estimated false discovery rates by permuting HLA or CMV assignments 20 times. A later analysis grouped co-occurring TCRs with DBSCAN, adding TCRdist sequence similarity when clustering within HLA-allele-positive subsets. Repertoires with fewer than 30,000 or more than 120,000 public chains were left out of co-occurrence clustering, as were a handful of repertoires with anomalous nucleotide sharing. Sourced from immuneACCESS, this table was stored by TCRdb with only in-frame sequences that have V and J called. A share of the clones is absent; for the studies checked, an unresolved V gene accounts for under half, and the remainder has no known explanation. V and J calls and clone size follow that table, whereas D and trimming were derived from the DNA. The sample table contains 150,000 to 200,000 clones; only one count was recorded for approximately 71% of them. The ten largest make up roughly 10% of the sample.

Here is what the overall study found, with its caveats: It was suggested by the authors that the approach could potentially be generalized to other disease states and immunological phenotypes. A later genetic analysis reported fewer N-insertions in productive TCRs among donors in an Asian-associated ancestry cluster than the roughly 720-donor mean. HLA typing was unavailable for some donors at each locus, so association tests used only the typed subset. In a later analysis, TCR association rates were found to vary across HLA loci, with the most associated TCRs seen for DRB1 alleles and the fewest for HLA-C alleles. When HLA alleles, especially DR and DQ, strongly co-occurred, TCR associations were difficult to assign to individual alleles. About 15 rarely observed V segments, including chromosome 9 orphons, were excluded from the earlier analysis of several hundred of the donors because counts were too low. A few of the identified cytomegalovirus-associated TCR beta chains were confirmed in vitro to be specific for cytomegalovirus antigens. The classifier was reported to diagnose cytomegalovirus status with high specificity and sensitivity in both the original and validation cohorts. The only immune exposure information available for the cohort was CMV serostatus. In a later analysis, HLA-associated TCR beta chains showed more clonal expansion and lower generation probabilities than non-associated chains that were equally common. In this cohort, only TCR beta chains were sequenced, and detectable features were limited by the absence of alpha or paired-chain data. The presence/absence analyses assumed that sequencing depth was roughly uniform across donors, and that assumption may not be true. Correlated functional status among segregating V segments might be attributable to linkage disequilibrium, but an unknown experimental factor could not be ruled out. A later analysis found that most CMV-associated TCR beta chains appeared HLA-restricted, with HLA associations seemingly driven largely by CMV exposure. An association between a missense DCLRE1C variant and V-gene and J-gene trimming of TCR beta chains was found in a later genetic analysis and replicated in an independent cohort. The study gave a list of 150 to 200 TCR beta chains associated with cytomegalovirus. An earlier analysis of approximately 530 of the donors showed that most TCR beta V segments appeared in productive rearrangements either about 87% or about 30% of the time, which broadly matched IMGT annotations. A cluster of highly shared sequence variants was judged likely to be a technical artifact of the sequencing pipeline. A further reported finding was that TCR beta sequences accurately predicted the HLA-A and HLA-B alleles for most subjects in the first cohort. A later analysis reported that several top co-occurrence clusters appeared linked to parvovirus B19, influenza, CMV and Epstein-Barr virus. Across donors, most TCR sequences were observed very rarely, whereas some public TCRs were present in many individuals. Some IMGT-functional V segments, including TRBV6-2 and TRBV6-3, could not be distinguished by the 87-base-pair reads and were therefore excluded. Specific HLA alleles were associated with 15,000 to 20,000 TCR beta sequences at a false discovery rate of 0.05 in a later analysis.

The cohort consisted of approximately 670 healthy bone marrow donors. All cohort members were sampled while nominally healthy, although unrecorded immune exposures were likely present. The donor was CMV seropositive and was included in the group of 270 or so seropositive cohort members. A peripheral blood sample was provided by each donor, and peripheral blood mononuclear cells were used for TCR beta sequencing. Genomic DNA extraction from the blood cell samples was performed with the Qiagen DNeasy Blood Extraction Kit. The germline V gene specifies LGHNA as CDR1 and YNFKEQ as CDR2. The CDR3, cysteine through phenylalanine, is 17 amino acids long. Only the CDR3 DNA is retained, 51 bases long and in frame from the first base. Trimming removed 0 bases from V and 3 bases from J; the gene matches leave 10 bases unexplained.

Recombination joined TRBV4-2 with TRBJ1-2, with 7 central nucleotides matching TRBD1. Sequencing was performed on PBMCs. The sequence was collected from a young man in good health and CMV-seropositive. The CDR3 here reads CASSQELRDSSYYGYTF. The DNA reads TGTGCCAGCAGCCAAGAACTCAGGGACAGCTCATACTATGGCTACACCTTC.